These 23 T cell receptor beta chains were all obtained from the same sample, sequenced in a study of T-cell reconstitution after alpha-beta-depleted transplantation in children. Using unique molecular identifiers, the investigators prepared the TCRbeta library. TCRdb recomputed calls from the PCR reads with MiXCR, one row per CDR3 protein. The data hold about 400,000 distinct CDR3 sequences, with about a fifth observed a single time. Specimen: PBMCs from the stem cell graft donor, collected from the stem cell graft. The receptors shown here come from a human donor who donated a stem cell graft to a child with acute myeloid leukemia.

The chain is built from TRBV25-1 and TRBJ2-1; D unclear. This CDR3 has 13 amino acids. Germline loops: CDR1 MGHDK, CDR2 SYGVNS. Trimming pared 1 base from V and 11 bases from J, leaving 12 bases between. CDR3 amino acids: CASSEFGKTKQFF. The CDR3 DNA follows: TGTGCCAGCAGTGAATTTGGAAAAACTAAGCAGTTCTTC. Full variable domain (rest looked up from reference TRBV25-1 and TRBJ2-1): EADIYQTPRYLVIGTGKKITLECSQTMGHDKMYWYQQDPGMELHLIHYSYGVNSTEKGDLSSESTVSRIRTEHFPLTLESARPSHTSQYLCASSEFGKTKQFFGPGTRLTVL.

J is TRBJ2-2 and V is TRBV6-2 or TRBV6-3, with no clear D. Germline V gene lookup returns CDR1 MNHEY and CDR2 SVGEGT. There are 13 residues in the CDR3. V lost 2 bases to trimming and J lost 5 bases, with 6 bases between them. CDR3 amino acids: CASSYERTGELFF. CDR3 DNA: TGTGCCAGCAGTTACGAGAGAACCGGGGAGCTGTTTTTT.

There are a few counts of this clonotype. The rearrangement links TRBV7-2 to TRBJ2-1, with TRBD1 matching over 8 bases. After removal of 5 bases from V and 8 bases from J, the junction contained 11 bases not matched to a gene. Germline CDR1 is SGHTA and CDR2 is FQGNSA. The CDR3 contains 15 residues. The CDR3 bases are TGTGCCAGCAGCGGATGGACAGGGTATTACCATGAGCAGTTCTTC. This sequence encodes CASSGWTGYYHEQFF.

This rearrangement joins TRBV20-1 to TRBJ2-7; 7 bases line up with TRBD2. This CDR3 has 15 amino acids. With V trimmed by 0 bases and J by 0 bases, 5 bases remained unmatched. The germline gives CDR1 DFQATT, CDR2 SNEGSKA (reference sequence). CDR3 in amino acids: CSARDLAEPSYEQYF. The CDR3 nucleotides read TGCAGTGCTAGAGACCTAGCGGAACCCTCCTACGAGCAGTACTTC.

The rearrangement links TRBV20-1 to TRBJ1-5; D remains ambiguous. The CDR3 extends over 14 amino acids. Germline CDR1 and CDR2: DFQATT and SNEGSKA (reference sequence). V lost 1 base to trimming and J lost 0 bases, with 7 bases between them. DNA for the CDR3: TGCAGTGCTAGAGTTGGAGGTAGCAATCAGCCCCAGCATTTT. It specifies CSARVGGSNQPQHF.

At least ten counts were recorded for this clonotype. CDR3 in DNA: TGTGCCATCAGTGAGTCCCGTCAGGGTAATCAGCCCCAGCATTTT. Translated: CAISESRQGNQPQHF. The J gene is TRBJ1-5, the V gene TRBV10-3; a possible D gene is TRBD1 (5 bases). The CDR3 length is 15 residues. Germline V lookup: CDR1 ENHRY, CDR2 SYGVKD. V lost 0 bases, J lost 4 bases, and 10 bases lay in between.

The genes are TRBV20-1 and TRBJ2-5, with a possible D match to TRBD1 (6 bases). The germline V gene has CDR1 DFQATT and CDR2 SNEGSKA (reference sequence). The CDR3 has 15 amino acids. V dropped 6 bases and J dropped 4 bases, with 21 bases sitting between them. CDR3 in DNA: TGCAGTGCCGGCCCCTCCACAGGGTATACAGAGACCCAGTACTTC. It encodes CSAGPSTGYTETQYF.

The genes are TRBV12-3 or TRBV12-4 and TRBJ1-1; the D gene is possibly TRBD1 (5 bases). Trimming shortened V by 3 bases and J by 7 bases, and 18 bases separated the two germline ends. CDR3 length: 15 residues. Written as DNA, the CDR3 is TGTGCCAGCAGTTTCATTAAGCAGGGCGAGCTTGAAGCTTTCTTT. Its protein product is CASSFIKQGELEAFF.

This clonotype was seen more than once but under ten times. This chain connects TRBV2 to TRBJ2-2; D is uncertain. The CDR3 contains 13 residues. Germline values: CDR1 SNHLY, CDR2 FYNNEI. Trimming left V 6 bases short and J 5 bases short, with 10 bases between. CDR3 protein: CASSEVTTGELFF. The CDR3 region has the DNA TGTGCCAGCAGCGAGGTTACGACCGGGGAGCTGTTTTTT.

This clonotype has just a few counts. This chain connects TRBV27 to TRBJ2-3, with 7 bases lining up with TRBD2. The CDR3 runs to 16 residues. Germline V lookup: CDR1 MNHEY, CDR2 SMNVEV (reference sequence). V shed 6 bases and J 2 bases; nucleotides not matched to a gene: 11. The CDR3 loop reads CASSPTSSMLTDTQYF. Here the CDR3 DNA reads TGTGCCAGCAGCCCGACTAGCTCTATGCTCACAGATACGCAGTATTTT.

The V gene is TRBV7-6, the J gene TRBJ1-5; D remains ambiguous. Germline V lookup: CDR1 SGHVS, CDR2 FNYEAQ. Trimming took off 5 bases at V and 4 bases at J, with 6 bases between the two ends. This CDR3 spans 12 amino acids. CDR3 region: CASSARNQPQHF. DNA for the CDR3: TGTGCCAGCAGCGCACGTAATCAGCCCCAGCATTTT.

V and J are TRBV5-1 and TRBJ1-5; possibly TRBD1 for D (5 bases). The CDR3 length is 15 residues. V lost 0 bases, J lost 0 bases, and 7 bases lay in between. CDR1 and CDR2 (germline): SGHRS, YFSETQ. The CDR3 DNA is TGCGCCAGCAGCTTGGAGGGGTATAGCAATCAGCCCCAGCATTTT. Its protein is CASSLEGYSNQPQHF.

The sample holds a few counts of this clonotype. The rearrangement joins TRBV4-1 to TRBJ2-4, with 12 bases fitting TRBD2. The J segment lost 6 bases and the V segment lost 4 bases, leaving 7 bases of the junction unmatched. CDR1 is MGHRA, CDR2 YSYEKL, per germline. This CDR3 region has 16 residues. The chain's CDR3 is CASSRLAGLAGNIQYF. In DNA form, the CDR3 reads TGCGCCAGCAGCCGACTCGCGGGACTAGCGGGAAACATTCAGTACTTC.

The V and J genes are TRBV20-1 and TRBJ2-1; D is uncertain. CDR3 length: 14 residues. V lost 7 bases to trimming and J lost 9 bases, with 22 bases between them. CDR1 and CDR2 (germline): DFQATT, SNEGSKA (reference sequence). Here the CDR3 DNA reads TGCAGTGGCAAGAGGAGAGGAGTTACTGGTGAGCAGTTCTTC. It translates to CSGKRRGVTGEQFF.

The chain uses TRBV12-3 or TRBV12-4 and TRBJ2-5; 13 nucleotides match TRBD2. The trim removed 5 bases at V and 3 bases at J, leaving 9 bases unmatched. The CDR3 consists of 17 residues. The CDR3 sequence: CASSLTYGLAGEETQYF. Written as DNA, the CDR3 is TGTGCCAGCAGTCTAACTTATGGACTAGCGGGAGAAGAGACCCAGTACTTC.

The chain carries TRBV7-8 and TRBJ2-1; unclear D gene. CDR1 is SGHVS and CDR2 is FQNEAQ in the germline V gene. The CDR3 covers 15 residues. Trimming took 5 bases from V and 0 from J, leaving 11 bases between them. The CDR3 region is CASSLKRSSYNEQFF. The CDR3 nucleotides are TGTGCCAGCAGCCTCAAGAGGAGCTCCTACAATGAGCAGTTCTTC.

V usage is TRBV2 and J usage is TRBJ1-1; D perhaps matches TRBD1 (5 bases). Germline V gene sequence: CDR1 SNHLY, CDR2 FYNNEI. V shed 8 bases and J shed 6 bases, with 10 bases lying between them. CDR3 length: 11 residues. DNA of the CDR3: TGTGCCAGCCGGGACGGGCCTGAAGCTTTCTTT. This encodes CASRDGPEAFF.

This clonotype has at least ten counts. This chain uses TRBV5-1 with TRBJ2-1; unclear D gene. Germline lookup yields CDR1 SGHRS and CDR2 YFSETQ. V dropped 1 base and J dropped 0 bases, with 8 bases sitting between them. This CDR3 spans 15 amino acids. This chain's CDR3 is CASSLWWGSYNEQFF. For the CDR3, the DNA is TGCGCCAGCAGCTTGTGGTGGGGCTCCTACAATGAGCAGTTCTTC.

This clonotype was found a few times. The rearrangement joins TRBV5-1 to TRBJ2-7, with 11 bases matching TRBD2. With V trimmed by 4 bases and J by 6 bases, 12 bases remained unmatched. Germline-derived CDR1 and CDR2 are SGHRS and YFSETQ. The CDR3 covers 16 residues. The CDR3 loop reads CASSGPFLAGGGEQYF. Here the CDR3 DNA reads TGCGCCAGCAGCGGGCCCTTCCTAGCGGGAGGTGGCGAGCAGTACTTC.

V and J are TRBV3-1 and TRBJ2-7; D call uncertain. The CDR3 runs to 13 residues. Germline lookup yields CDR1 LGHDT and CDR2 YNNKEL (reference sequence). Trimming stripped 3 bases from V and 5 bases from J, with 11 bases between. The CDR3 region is CASSHESLHEQYF. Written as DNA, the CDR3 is TGTGCCAGCAGCCATGAATCTCTCCACGAGCAGTACTTC.

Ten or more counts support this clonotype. The CDR3 coding sequence is TGTGCCAGCAGTTTAGGACAGGGGGCAACCTACGAGCAGTACTTC. Its translation is CASSLGQGATYEQYF. This chain joins TRBV27 and TRBJ2-7, with 11 bases fitting TRBD1. The V gene end was trimmed by 2 bases and the J gene end by 2 bases; junction bases not matched to a gene: 2. The CDR3 has 15 amino acids. Per germline, CDR1 MNHEY and CDR2 SMNVEV (reference sequence).

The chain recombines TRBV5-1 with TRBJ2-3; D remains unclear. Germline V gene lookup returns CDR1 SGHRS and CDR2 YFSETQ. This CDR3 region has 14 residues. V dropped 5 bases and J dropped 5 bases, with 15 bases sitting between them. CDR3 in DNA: TGCGCCAGCAGGAGAGTCAGGAGTGTAGATACGCAGTATTTT. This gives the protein CASRRVRSVDTQYF. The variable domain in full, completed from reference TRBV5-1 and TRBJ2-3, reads KAGVTQTPRYLIKTRGQQVTLSCSPISGHRSVSWYQQTPGQGLQFLFEYFSETQRNKGNFPGRFSGRQFSNSRSEMNVSTLELGDSALYLCASRRVRSVDTQYFGPGTRLTVL.

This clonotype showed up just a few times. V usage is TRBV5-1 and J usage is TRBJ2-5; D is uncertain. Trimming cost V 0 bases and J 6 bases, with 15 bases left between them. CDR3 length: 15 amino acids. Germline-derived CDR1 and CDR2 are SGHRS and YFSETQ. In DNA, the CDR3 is TGCGCCAGCAGCTTGGAGGGTTCAGGTGGGAAGACCCAGTACTTC. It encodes CASSLEGSGGKTQYF.